Listed here are 4 T cell receptor beta chains from one sample, sequenced in a study of blood T cell repertoires in COVID-19. Clones were read by immunoSEQ multiplex PCR, and TCRdb kept only the in-frame ones, dropping some. The sample holds 200,000 to 250,000 clones, 80% seen once. The sequenced material came from PBMCs or T cells enriched from blood (not recorded which). These receptors were collected from a woman aged 40 to 50 with acute COVID-19.

This clone was seen only once. The chain couples TRBV27 to TRBJ1-2; 7 bases agree with TRBD1. The CDR3 length is 14 residues. Germline CDR1 is MNHEY and CDR2 is SMNVEV (reference sequence). Germline trimming cut 6 bases from V and 4 bases from J; bases unmatched to any gene: 8. This chain's CDR3 is CASRGTATFYGYTF. In nucleotides, the CDR3 is TGTGCCAGCAGAGGGACAGCGACTTTCTATGGCTACACCTTC.

The chain carries TRBV5-8 and TRBJ1-3; D not certain. The CDR3 runs 15 residues. In germline, CDR1 is SGHTS, CDR2 YDEGEE. Trimming pared 1 base from V and 0 bases from J, leaving 8 bases between. In DNA, the CDR3 is TGTGCCAGCAGCTTGCGAGGTACCTCTGGAAACACCATATATTTT. Protein: CASSLRGTSGNTIYF.

This chain uses TRBV18 with TRBJ1-3; TRBD1 aligns across 11 bases. The J segment lost 5 bases and the V segment lost 3 bases, leaving 3 bases of the junction unmatched. The CDR3 has 15 amino acids. The germline gives CDR1 KGHSH, CDR2 LQKENI. DNA of the CDR3: TGTGCCAGCTCACCTCGGGACAGGGGGAGAAACACCATATATTTT. It encodes CASSPRDRGRNTIYF.

This chain connects TRBV25-1 to TRBJ2-3; 8 bases are a match to TRBD2. With 8 bases clipped from V and 4 bases from J, the junction kept 5 bases outside the gene matches. Per the germline V gene, CDR1 is MGHDK and CDR2 is SYGVNS. The CDR3 runs 13 residues. This CDR3 is CASGRAGADTQYF. DNA of the CDR3: TGTGCCAGCGGAAGAGCGGGAGCAGATACGCAGTATTTT. The whole variable domain, remainder taken from reference TRBV25-1 and TRBJ2-3, is EADIYQTPRYLVIGTGKKITLECSQTMGHDKMYWYQQDPGMELHLIHYSYGVNSTEKGDLSSESTVSRIRTEHFPLTLESARPSHTSQYLCASGRAGADTQYFGPGTRLTVL.